In this sample, the clone carrying this T cell receptor beta chain turned up a few times. This sample is part of a study of type 1 regulatory T cells. Study in general: An in vitro protocol generated T-allo10, a Tr1-enriched, alloantigen-specific CD4 T cell product.

MiXCR, applied by TCRdb to the reads, yields one record per CDR3 protein. The profile shows 90,000 to 100,000 distinct CDR3 sequences, around a third of them singletons. V shed 3 bases, J shed 2 bases, and the junction held 5 bases outside the gene matches. CDR1 is SGDLS, CDR2 YYNGEE, per germline. The CDR3 has 15 amino acids. The sequenced material came from CD4+ T cells, either the whole sample or a sorted fraction (not recorded which). The J gene is TRBJ2-3, the V gene TRBV9, with 8 nucleotides matching TRBD2. The sequence derives from a human donor in good health. This CDR3 reads CASSGRREATDTQYF. For the CDR3, the DNA is TGTGCCAGCAGCGGCAGGCGGGAGGCCACAGATACGCAGTATTTT.